This TCR beta chain stems from a study of shared clonotypes between healthy human individuals. Study-wide context: Researchers assigned three CD4 naive, three CD4 memory, two CD8 naive and one CD8 memory plate to each donor. Study outcomes and limitations: Naive CD4 clonotypes were shared across a handful of donors at roughly 5%.

CDR1 SGHAT and CDR2 FQNNGV come from the germline V gene. V was cut by 1 base and J by 7 bases, with 7 bases left in between. This CDR3 region has 12 residues. Sequencing used immunoSEQ multiplex PCR; TCRdb keeps in-frame clones, though not all of them. The sample includes approximately 980,000 clones, more than 75% seen only once; the top ten take over 1.3%. As for this clone: Its target is unknown. The same CDR3 also results from other DNA sequences found in this sample.

Sequenced: memory CD4+ T cells sorted from blood. Subset described: CD45RA-negative fraction. This receptor was taken from a young man in good health. J is TRBJ1-1 and V is TRBV11-2; no firm D call. For the CDR3, the DNA is TGTGCCAGCAGCTTAGTGGCCAGTGAAGCTTTCTTT. This codes for CASSLVASEAFF.